The 6 T cell receptor beta chains below all came from one sample that was sequenced in a study of OX40 agonist ivuxolimab in advanced cancers. TCRdb's copy holds only in-frame clones and misses some; the assay was immunoSEQ multiplex PCR. The repertoire consists of about 61,000 clones, with around 89% occurring once and the leading ten covering about 2%. The sequencing used CD4+ or CD8+ T cells sorted from blood, collected in a trial of the OX40 agonist ivuxolimab. The receptor source for this set is an adult with an advanced solid tumor such as melanoma, head and neck, liver or kidney cancer.

V is TRBV10-3 and J is TRBJ1-2; possibly TRBD1 for D (5 bases). Looked up from germline, CDR1 is ENHRY and CDR2 is SYGVKD. Trimming stripped 0 bases from V and 0 bases from J, with 8 bases between. The CDR3 is 15 amino acids. The CDR3 loop reads CAISESGGANYGYTF. DNA of the CDR3: TGTGCCATCAGTGAGTCCGGGGGGGCTAACTATGGCTACACCTTC.

The chain has TRBV5-8 and TRBJ1-3; D remains ambiguous. This CDR3 has 14 amino acids. The V and J ends lost 3 bases and 0 bases respectively, with 7 bases between them. CDR1 is SGHTS and CDR2 is YDEGEE in the germline V gene. In nucleotides, the CDR3 is TGTGCCAGCAGCTCGGCAGGCTCTGGAAACACCATATATTTT. Its protein product is CASSSAGSGNTIYF.

This clone was detected once. The rearrangement uses TRBV2 and TRBJ2-3; 11 nucleotides line up with TRBD1. The V gene's germline CDR1 is SNHLY and CDR2 FYNNEI. V lost 5 bases, J lost 4 bases, and 5 bases stayed unmatched. The CDR3 consists of 15 residues. Here the CDR3 reads CASSSRTGGPDTQYF. The CDR3 DNA reads TGTGCCAGCAGTAGCCGGACAGGGGGCCCAGATACGCAGTATTTT.

Only one count was recorded for this clone. The chain combines TRBV7-9 with TRBJ1-3, with D hard to call. CDR3 length equals 14 residues. With 3 bases removed from V and 1 base from J, the gap between germline ends came to 7 bases. Per the germline V gene, CDR1 is SEHNR and CDR2 is FQNEAQ (reference sequence). The CDR3 DNA sequence: TGTGCCAGCAGCTTTTCCACTTCTGGAAACACCATATATTTT. It is translated as CASSFSTSGNTIYF.

This clone came up once. This chain uses TRBV6-1 with TRBJ1-2; possibly TRBD1 for D (5 bases). Germline values: CDR1 MNHNS, CDR2 SASEGT. The V and J ends lost 6 bases and 4 bases respectively, with 15 bases between them. The CDR3 is 14 residues long. The CDR3 reads CASSVQRRGYGYTF. As DNA, the CDR3 is TGTGCCAGCAGCGTTCAGAGGAGGGGCTATGGCTACACCTTC.

The CDR3 loop reads CASSPGQGVKAFF. The DNA of the CDR3 is TGTGCCAGCAGCCCAGGACAGGGAGTTAAAGCTTTCTTT. The chain joins TRBV7-8 to TRBJ1-1; 8 bases map to TRBD1. Trimming took 5 bases from V and 9 from J; bases not matched to a gene: 8. The CDR3 length is 13 residues. Germline lookup yields CDR1 SGHVS and CDR2 FQNEAQ.